A selection of T cell receptor beta chains follows, all from one sample in a study of PD-1 blockade in classical Hodgkin lymphoma. Profiled with immunoSEQ multiplex PCR; TCRdb holds only in-frame clones, not every one. The data hold roughly 50,000 clones, with less than 85% observed a single time. Sequenced material: peripheral blood mononuclear cells (PBMCs), taken before the second cycle of nivolumab. These receptors were taken from a human donor with classical Hodgkin lymphoma. CDR3s include the opening cysteine and the closing phenylalanine or tryptophan. A D gene is named only where the DNA matches it firmly. The size entry is marked missing in some rows and otherwise reads once, few, many or a size class.

J	size	V	D	CDR3	DNA
TRBJ2-7	-	TRBV19	TRBD1	CASSTENNNRDRAYEQYF	TGTGCCAGTAGTACCGAAAATAATAATAGGGACAGAGCCTACGAGCAGTACTTC
TRBJ2-7	-	TRBV5-6	-	CASSLLRVSSYEQYF	TGTGCCAGCAGCTTGTTGAGGGTTAGCTCCTACGAGCAGTACTTC
TRBJ2-5	few	TRBV14	-	CASSQEGFWETQYF	TGTGCCAGCAGCCAAGAAGGATTCTGGGAGACCCAGTACTTC
TRBJ2-2	few	TRBV7-9	-	CASSFVRENTGELFF	TGTGCCAGCAGCTTTGTCCGGGAGAACACCGGGGAGCTGTTTTTT
TRBJ2-7	-	TRBV30	-	CAWSVHSQGIYEQYF	TGTGCCTGGAGTGTACATTCCCAGGGAATCTACGAGCAGTACTTC
TRBJ2-3	few	TRBV5-1	TRBD1	CASTAQGYTDTQYF	TGCGCCAGCACCGCACAGGGGTACACAGATACGCAGTATTTT
TRBJ1-2	-	TRBV13	-	CASNSRGGGVRSYGYTF	TGTGCCAGCAACTCCCGGGGAGGGGGGGTTAGGAGCTATGGCTACACCTTC
TRBJ1-4	-	TRBV30	TRBD1	CAWSVRPQGESEKLFF	TGTGCCTGGAGTGTCAGACCTCAGGGGGAGAGTGAAAAACTGTTTTTT
TRBJ1-2	-	TRBV6-1	TRBD1	CASLPWDSYGYTF	TGTGCCAGCCTACCCTGGGACAGCTATGGCTACACCTTC
TRBJ1-1	-	TRBV11-2	-	CASSSSLNTEAFF	TGTGCCAGCAGCTCCTCCCTAAATACTGAAGCTTTCTTT
TRBJ2-5	-	TRBV5-6	TRBD2	CASNKRGTYGETQYF	TGTGCCAGCAACAAGCGGGGGACCTACGGGGAGACCCAGTACTTC
TRBJ2-3	-	TRBV9	-	CASSLRHEPGADTQYF	TGTGCCAGCAGCCTTAGACACGAACCGGGCGCAGATACGCAGTATTTT
TRBJ2-7	-	TRBV7-3	-	CASSLEVSYEQYF	TGTGCCAGCAGCTTAGAGGTATCCTACGAGCAGTACTTC
TRBJ1-5	-	TRBV10-2	TRBD1	CASSEQGDQPQHF	TGCGCCAGCAGTGAACAGGGGGATCAGCCCCAGCATTTT
TRBJ1-2	-	TRBV4-3	TRBD1	CASSQDLFVDRVANYGYTF	TGCGCCAGCAGCCAAGATCTTTTTGTGGACAGGGTAGCTAACTATGGCTACACCTTC
TRBJ2-1	-	TRBV27	-	CASSLSHNEQFF	TGTGCCAGCAGTTTATCTCACAATGAGCAGTTCTTC
TRBJ1-5	-	TRBV5-5	TRBD1	CASSLLGDSHQPQHF	TGTGCCAGCAGCTTGTTGGGGGACAGCCATCAGCCCCAGCATTTT
TRBJ1-5	-	TRBV2	-	CASSELRGTGQPQHF	TGTGCCAGCAGTGAACTCCGGGGTACAGGTCAGCCCCAGCATTTT
TRBJ2-7	-	TRBV5-6	TRBD1	CASSFFGTGSVEQYF	TGTGCCAGCAGCTTTTTCGGGACAGGGTCGGTCGAGCAGTACTTC
TRBJ2-1	-	TRBV11-2	-	CASSPPVAPSYNEQFF	TGTGCCAGCAGCCCCCCGGTGGCCCCCTCCTACAATGAGCAGTTCTTC
TRBJ2-2	-	TRBV7-9	-	CASSLGSSTGELFF	TGTGCCAGCAGCTTAGGTAGTTCCACCGGGGAGCTGTTTTTT
TRBJ2-3	-	TRBV5-4	TRBD1	CASSWDRDTQYF	TGTGCCAGCAGCTGGGACAGAGATACGCAGTATTTT
TRBJ1-1	few	TRBV30	-	CAWISGGLNTEAFF	TGTGCCTGGATTTCTGGGGGCCTGAACACTGAAGCTTTCTTT
TRBJ1-5	-	TRBV27	TRBD1	CASSPRDRGAYQPQHF	TGTGCCAGCAGTCCGCGGGACAGGGGAGCCTATCAGCCCCAGCATTTT
TRBJ2-1	-	TRBV27	TRBD2	CASSKSGRPIGSYNEQFF	TGTGCCAGCAGTAAAAGCGGGAGGCCCATCGGGTCCTACAATGAGCAGTTCTTC
TRBJ1-2	-	TRBV30	TRBD1	CAWSVHPTGEGYTF	TGTGCCTGGAGTGTACACCCGACAGGGGAAGGCTACACCTTC
TRBJ2-2	-	TRBV6-5	TRBD1	CASSYSRLGTAGELFF	TGTGCCAGCAGTTACTCGAGGTTGGGGACAGCCGGGGAGCTGTTTTTT
TRBJ2-1	-	TRBV9	TRBD2	CASSVTSGHEQFF	TGTGCCAGCAGCGTAACTAGCGGGCATGAGCAGTTCTTC
TRBJ2-1	-	TRBV19	TRBD1	CASSPGTGGSEQFF	TGTGCCAGTAGTCCCGGGACAGGGGGAAGTGAGCAGTTCTTC
TRBJ1-3	-	TRBV6-1	-	CASNSLALGNTIYF	TGTGCCAGCAATTCTCTGGCGTTAGGAAACACCATATATTTT
TRBJ2-1	-	TRBV5-5	TRBD2	CASSLALAGGPGYNEQFF	TGTGCCAGCAGCTTGGCTCTAGCGGGAGGGCCAGGGTACAATGAGCAGTTCTTC